This is a list of T cell receptor beta chains from one sample in a study of blood T cell repertoires in COVID-19. The repertoire was sequenced with immunoSEQ multiplex PCR; TCRdb's copy has only in-frame clones and lacks some. The table records under 85,000 clones, 75% to 85% of them present only once. Sequencing was performed on peripheral blood. The source is a young man with COVID-19, enrolled during active disease. Each CDR3 is given with its conserved first and last residue. D genes are given only for firm matches. Clone size is not always given. Where it is, it says once, few, many or a class for expanded clones.

d_call	v_call	j_call	clone_size	cdr3_nt	cdr3_aa
NA	TRBV7-9	TRBJ1-1	NA	TGTGCCAGCAGCTTAGGTGCGGGGAGCAACACTGAAGCTTTCTTT	CASSLGAGSNTEAFF
TRBD1	TRBV30	TRBJ1-6	few	TGTGCCTGCCAGGGGGCCTTCCCCCTCCACTTT	CACQGAFPLHF
TRBD2	TRBV6-1	TRBJ2-5	NA	TGTGCCAGCAGTGAATCTGGGTTAGCGGGAGGAGCAGAGACCCAGTACTTC	CASSESGLAGGAETQYF
NA	TRBV4-2	TRBJ2-7	NA	TGTGCCAGCAGCCAAGAAGGAGGCGTCGGATTCTACGAGCAGTACTTC	CASSQEGGVGFYEQYF
TRBD2	TRBV3-1/TRBV3-2	TRBJ2-7	NA	TGTGCCAGCAGCACCGAGGGCGGGGGTCGAGGGCAGTACTTC	CASSTEGGGRGQYF
NA	TRBV6-5	TRBJ1-1	NA	TGTGCCAGCAGTTACTCGACAACCCAGGATGAAGCTTTCTTT	CASSYSTTQDEAFF
NA	TRBV11-2	TRBJ1-2	NA	TGTGCCAGCAGCTCGATGAGGGTAACAGGGACCCTCCACGGCTACACCTTC	CASSSMRVTGTLHGYTF
NA	TRBV5-1	TRBJ2-7	medium-sized	TGCGCCAGCAGCTCGGACACATCCTACGAGCAGTACTTC	CASSSDTSYEQYF
TRBD2	TRBV5-5	TRBJ2-2	NA	TGTGCCAGCAGCTCCCTAGCGGGTACCGCGAACACCGGGGAGCTGTTTTTT	CASSSLAGTANTGELFF
TRBD1	TRBV18	TRBJ2-3	NA	TGTGCCAGCTCACCACAGGACAGGGGGAATACGCAGTATTTT	CASSPQDRGNTQYF
NA	TRBV3-1/TRBV3-2	TRBJ2-2	NA	TGTGCCAGCAGCCGGAGCGACTCGTACACCGGGGAGCTGTTTTTT	CASSRSDSYTGELFF